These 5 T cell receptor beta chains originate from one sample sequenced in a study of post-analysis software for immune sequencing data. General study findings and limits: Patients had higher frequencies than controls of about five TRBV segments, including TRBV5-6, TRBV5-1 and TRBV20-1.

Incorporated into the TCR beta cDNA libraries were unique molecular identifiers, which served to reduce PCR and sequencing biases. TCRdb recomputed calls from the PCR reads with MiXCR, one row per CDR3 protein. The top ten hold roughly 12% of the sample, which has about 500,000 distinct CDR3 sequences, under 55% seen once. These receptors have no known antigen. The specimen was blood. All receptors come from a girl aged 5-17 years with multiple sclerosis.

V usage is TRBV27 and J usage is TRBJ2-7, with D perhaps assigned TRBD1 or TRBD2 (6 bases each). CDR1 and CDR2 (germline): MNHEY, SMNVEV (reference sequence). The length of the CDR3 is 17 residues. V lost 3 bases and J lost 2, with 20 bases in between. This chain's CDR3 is CASSFIWFGGRAYEQYF. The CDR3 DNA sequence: TGTGCCAGCAGTTTTATTTGGTTTGGGGGGCGCGCCTACGAGCAGTACTTC.

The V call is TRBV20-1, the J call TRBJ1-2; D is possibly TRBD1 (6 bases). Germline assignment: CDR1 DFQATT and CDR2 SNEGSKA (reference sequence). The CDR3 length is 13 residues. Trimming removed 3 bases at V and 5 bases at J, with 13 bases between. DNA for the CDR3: TGCAGTGCTAGTCGTAGGACAGATTATGGCTACACCTTC. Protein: CSASRRTDYGYTF.

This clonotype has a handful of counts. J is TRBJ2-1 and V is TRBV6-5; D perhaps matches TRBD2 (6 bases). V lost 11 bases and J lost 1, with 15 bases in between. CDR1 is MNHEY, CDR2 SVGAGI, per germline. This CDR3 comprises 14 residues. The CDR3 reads CAPPGGMSYNEQFF. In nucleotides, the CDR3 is TGTGCCCCCCCGGGCGGGATGTCCTACAATGAGCAGTTCTTC.

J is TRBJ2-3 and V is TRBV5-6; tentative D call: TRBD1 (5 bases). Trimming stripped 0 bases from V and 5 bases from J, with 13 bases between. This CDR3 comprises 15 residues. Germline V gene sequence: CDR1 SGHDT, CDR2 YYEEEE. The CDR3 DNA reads TGTGCCAGCAGCTTGGGGGGCTTTCAGCTAGATACGCAGTATTTT. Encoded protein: CASSLGGFQLDTQYF.

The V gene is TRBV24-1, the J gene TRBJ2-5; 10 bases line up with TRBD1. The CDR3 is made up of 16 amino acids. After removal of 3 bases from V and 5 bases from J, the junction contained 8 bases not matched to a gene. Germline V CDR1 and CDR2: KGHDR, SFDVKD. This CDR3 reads CATSDPPDRGRETQYF. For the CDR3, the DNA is TGTGCCACCAGTGATCCACCCGACAGGGGGCGGGAGACCCAGTACTTC.